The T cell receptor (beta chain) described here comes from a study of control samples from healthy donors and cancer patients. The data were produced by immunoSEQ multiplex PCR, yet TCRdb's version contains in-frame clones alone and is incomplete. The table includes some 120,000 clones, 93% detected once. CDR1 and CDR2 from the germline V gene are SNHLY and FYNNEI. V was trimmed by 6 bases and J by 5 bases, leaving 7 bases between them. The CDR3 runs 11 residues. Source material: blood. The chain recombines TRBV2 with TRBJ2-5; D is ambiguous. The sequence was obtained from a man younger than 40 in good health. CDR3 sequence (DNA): TGTGCCAGCAGCGCCGGGGAGACCCAGTACTTC. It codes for CASSAGETQYF.